One sample yielded the 21 T cell receptor beta chains listed below, sequenced in a study of CD8 T cells in Susac syndrome. Random hexamers were used to reverse transcribe the RNA input (about 0.45 to 1 ug). A single record per CDR3 protein comes from TCRdb applying MiXCR to the immunoSEQ multiplex PCR reads. The table records about 430,000 distinct CDR3 sequences, 75% to 90% of them present only once. Sample: CD8+ T cells from PBMCs. The receptors were gathered from a human donor with multiple sclerosis.

The genes are TRBV19 and TRBJ1-1, with a tentative D call TRBD1 (5 bases). Germline loops: CDR1 LNHDA, CDR2 SQIVND (reference sequence). The V gene lost 5 bases and the J gene lost 1 base, with 11 bases spanning the gap. This CDR3 region has 14 residues. The CDR3 region has the DNA TGTGCCAGTAGTTTTCCGACAGAGAACACTGAAGCTTTCTTT. Protein product: CASSFPTENTEAFF.

The rearrangement links TRBV6-5 to TRBJ2-7, with 9 bases aligning to TRBD2. The germline gives CDR1 MNHEY, CDR2 SVGAGI. The CDR3 contains 14 residues. J gave up 5 bases and V 4 bases, and 6 bases lay outside the gene matches. CDR3 sequence: CASSSGLARDEQYF. The CDR3 nucleotides read TGTGCCAGCAGTTCGGGACTAGCTCGGGACGAGCAGTACTTC.

This chain links TRBV3-1 with TRBJ1-1, with a tentative D call TRBD1 (5 bases). The CDR3 is 15 residues long. V was shortened by 0 bases and J by 0 bases, with 8 bases between the two germline ends. CDR1 and CDR2 (germline): LGHDT, YNNKEL (reference sequence). CDR3 nucleotides: TGTGCCAGCAGCCAAGAGGGACGGATGAACACTGAAGCTTTCTTT. Amino acids: CASSQEGRMNTEAFF.

The chain has TRBV10-3 and TRBJ1-2; tentatively, D is TRBD1 (6 bases). V was trimmed by 6 bases and J by 3 bases, leaving 20 bases between them. Looked up from germline, CDR1 is ENHRY and CDR2 is SYGVKD. This CDR3 contains 16 residues. The CDR3 protein is CAISARDTTSDYGYTF. DNA for the CDR3: TGTGCCATCAGCGCCCGGGACACAACCAGCGACTATGGCTACACCTTC.

The chain links TRBV28 to TRBJ2-7; weak D call: TRBD2 (6 bases). Germline V gene lookup returns CDR1 MDHEN and CDR2 SYDVKM. The CDR3 is made up of 15 amino acids. V lost 8 bases and J 7 bases, leaving 24 bases between the germline ends. The CDR3 DNA reads TGTGCCAGCGGATCAGCGGGCGGGACCGGGGAGGAGCAGTACTTC. It translates to CASGSAGGTGEEQYF.

This clonotype was seen a handful of times. The chain couples TRBV27 to TRBJ2-3; D may be TRBD2 (6 bases). The length of the CDR3 is 15 residues. Germline assignment: CDR1 MNHEY and CDR2 SMNVEV (reference sequence). V was cut by 1 base and J by 0 bases, with 8 bases left in between. This CDR3 reads CASSLYRGSTDTQYF. The CDR3 DNA follows: TGTGCCAGCAGTTTATACCGGGGGAGCACAGATACGCAGTATTTT.

The gene calls are TRBV6-2 or TRBV6-3 and TRBJ2-7; D ambiguous. The CDR3 is 13 amino acids. CDR1 is MNHEY, CDR2 SVGEGT, per germline. V dropped 0 bases and J dropped 2 bases, with 5 bases sitting between them. The CDR3: CASSYSQAYEQYF. The CDR3 DNA sequence: TGTGCCAGCAGTTACTCGCAGGCCTACGAGCAGTACTTC.

This rearrangement joins TRBV11-2 to TRBJ2-3; a weak D match, TRBD2 (5 bases). Germline V gene sequence: CDR1 SGHAT, CDR2 FQNNGV. The CDR3 has 15 residues. Trimming stripped 4 bases from V and 2 bases from J, with 13 bases between. The CDR3 DNA reads as TGTGCCAGCAGCTCTCAGGTGCGGGTCACAGATACGCAGTATTTT. Amino acid sequence: CASSSQVRVTDTQYF.

CDR3 sequence reads: CASSPTRVWAATEAFF. The CDR3 nucleotides read TGCGCCAGCAGCCCCACACGGGTTTGGGCCGCCACTGAAGCTTTCTTT. The chain carries TRBV4-1 and TRBJ1-1; D is uncertain. The CDR3 is 16 amino acids. V dropped 4 bases and J dropped 4 bases, with 19 bases sitting between them. Germline-derived CDR1 and CDR2 are MGHRA and YSYEKL.

The J gene is TRBJ2-1, the V gene TRBV7-9, with D unresolved. Trimming removed 5 bases from V and 3 bases from J, with 11 bases in between. This CDR3 has 14 amino acids. In germline, CDR1 is SEHNR, CDR2 FQNEAQ (reference sequence). This CDR3 is CASSAHDHYNEQFF. DNA of the CDR3: TGTGCCAGCAGCGCACACGACCACTACAATGAGCAGTTCTTC.

J is TRBJ2-7 and V is TRBV30; no definite D call. Per the germline V gene, CDR1 is GTSNPN and CDR2 is SVGIG (reference sequence). Trimming took 5 bases from V and 3 from J, leaving 11 bases between them. The CDR3 loop spans 12 amino acids. For the CDR3, the DNA is TGTGCCTGGTCTTTAGGAATCTACGAGCAGTACTTC. Its translation: CAWSLGIYEQYF.

This clonotype was recorded only once. The chain carries TRBV5-1 and TRBJ2-2, with D unclear. The CDR3 is 17 amino acids. With 0 bases removed from V and 0 bases from J, the gap between germline ends came to 12 bases. Germline V gene lookup returns CDR1 SGHRS and CDR2 YFSETQ. CDR3 nucleotides: TGCGCCAGCAGCTTGGCCAGAATCGTGGCGAACACCGGGGAGCTGTTTTTT. Amino acids: CASSLARIVANTGELFF.

This clonotype came up once. The CDR3, as DNA: TGTGCCAGCAGTTACTATGGGTCCGATGTGTACGAGCAGTACTTC. It codes for CASSYYGSDVYEQYF. The chain carries TRBV6-5 and TRBJ2-7; D ambiguous. Germline assignment: CDR1 MNHEY and CDR2 SVGAGI. The length of the CDR3 is 15 residues. V shed 1 base and J shed 4 bases, with 14 bases lying between them.

The gene calls are TRBV20-1 and TRBJ2-7; 10 nucleotides match TRBD2. The V gene's germline CDR1 is DFQATT and CDR2 SNEGSKA (reference sequence). The CDR3 has 16 residues. The V segment lost 0 bases and the J segment 2 bases; nucleotides outside the gene matches: 7. The CDR3 loop is CSARDGRTSGPYEQYF. The CDR3 DNA follows: TGCAGTGCTAGAGATGGGCGGACTAGCGGTCCCTACGAGCAGTACTTC.

This chain uses TRBV28 with TRBJ2-7; 11 nucleotides match TRBD2. This CDR3 comprises 18 residues. V was pared by 4 bases and J by 3 bases, with 14 bases of the junction left unmatched. The germline CDR1 and CDR2 sequences are MDHEN and SYDVKM. The CDR3 loop reads CASSSPPFGLAGFYEQYF. CDR3 DNA sequence: TGTGCCAGCAGTTCGCCCCCTTTTGGACTAGCGGGCTTCTACGAGCAGTACTTC.

The rearrangement joins TRBV5-1 to TRBJ2-2, with no clear D. The V gene's germline CDR1 is SGHRS and CDR2 YFSETQ. The CDR3 sequence is 17 residues long. Trimming removed 0 bases from V and 1 base from J, with 13 bases in between. The CDR3 DNA sequence: TGCGCCAGCAGCTTGGTACAGACACGCCTGAACACCGGGGAGCTGTTTTTT. It specifies CASSLVQTRLNTGELFF.

This clonotype was seen just once. This chain links TRBV5-1 with TRBJ1-1, with 7 bases fitting TRBD1. This CDR3 contains 17 residues. Germline lookup yields CDR1 SGHRS and CDR2 YFSETQ. V was clipped by 4 bases and J by 1 base; unmatched bases: 13. The CDR3 is CASSRNPGTETNTEAFF. The CDR3 coding sequence is TGCGCCAGCAGCAGGAATCCCGGGACAGAGACGAACACTGAAGCTTTCTTT.

This clonotype has only a few counts. The chain joins TRBV6-2 or TRBV6-3 to TRBJ2-1; TRBD1 might be the D (5 bases). This CDR3 is 13 amino acids long. Trimming shortened V by 5 bases and J by 10 bases, and 15 bases separated the two germline ends. The germline V gene encodes CDR1 MNHEY and CDR2 SVGEGT. CDR3 residues: CASSQLGLGEQFF. CDR3 nucleotide sequence: TGTGCCAGCAGTCAACTGGGGCTCGGGGAGCAGTTCTTC.

J is TRBJ2-1 and V is TRBV6-5, with unresolved D. The CDR3 contains 14 residues. Germline V gene lookup returns CDR1 MNHEY and CDR2 SVGAGI. V was trimmed by 0 bases and J by 7 bases, leaving 10 bases between them. CDR3 protein: CASSYSNLWNEQFF. For the CDR3, the DNA is TGTGCCAGCAGTTACTCGAACCTGTGGAATGAGCAGTTCTTC.

Worth noting for this clonotype: One junction end disagrees with the germline gene, perhaps due to a read error. The V gene is TRBV6-2 or TRBV6-3, the J gene TRBJ2-1; no reliable D call. Germline assignment: CDR1 MNHEY and CDR2 SVGEGT. The CDR3 is 12 residues long. The CDR3 is CANSWLYNEQFF. The CDR3 DNA is TGTGCCAACAGTTGGCTCTACAATGAGCAGTTCTTC.

V is TRBV27 and J is TRBJ1-1, with 7 bases identical to TRBD1. Germline CDR1 and CDR2: MNHEY and SMNVEV (reference sequence). The CDR3 sequence is 17 residues long. The V segment lost 3 bases and the J segment 0 bases; nucleotides outside the gene matches: 10. In DNA, the CDR3 is TGTGCCAGCAGTTTTCTTAATGACAGGGTTTTGAACACTGAAGCTTTCTTT. Residues: CASSFLNDRVLNTEAFF.